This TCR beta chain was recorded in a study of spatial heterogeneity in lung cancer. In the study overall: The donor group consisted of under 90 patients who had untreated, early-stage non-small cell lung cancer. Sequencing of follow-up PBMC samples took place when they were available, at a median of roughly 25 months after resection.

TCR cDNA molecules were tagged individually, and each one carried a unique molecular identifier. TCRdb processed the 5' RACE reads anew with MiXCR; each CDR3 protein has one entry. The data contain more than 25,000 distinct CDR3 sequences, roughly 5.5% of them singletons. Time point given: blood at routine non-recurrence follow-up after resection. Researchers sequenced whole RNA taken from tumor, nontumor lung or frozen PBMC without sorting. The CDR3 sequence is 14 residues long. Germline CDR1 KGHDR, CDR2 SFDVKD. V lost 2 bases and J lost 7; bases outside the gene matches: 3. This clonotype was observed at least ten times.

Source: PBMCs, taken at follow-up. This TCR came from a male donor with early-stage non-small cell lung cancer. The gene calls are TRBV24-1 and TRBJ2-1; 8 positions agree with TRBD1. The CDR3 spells CATSDWDRINEQFF. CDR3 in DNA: TGTGCCACCAGTGATTGGGACAGGATAAATGAGCAGTTCTTC.